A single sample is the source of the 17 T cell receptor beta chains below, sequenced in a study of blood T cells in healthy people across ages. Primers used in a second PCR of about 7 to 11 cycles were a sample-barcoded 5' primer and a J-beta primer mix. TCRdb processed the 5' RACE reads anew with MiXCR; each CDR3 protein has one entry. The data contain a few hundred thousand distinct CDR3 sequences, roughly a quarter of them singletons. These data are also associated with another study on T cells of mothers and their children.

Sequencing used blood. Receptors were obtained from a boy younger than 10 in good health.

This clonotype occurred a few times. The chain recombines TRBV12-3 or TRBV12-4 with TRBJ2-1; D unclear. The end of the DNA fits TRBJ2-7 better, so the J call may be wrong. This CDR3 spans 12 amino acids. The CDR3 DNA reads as TGTGCCAGCAGTTCCGCCAACCACGAGCAGTACTTC. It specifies CASSSANHEQYF.

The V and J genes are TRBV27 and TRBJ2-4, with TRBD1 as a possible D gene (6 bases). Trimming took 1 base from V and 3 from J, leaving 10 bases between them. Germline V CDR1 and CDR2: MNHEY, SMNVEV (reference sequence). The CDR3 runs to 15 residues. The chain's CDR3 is CASSLYGGVKNIQYF. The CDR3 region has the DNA TGTGCCAGCAGTTTATATGGGGGCGTCAAAAACATTCAGTACTTC.

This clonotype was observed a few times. The CDR3 sequence is CASSFRNLHHAKGGYTF. CDR3 bases: TGTGCCAGCAGCTTCCGAAATCTCCACCACGCTAAAGGTGGCTACACCTTC. V usage is TRBV7-8 and J usage is TRBJ1-2; unclear D gene. The CDR3 spans 17 residues. CDR1 SGHVS and CDR2 FQNEAQ come from the germline V gene. The ends were cut back, 3 bases at V and 7 bases at J, with 24 bases in the middle.

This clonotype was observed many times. The CDR3 sequence: CASSPPRASTGELFF. The CDR3 DNA follows: TGTGCCAGCAGTCCTCCCAGGGCGAGTACCGGGGAGCTGTTTTTT. The chain employs TRBV27 and TRBJ2-2; tentatively, D is TRBD1 (5 bases). Trimming took 5 bases from V and 5 from J, leaving 15 bases between them. The germline CDR1 and CDR2 sequences are MNHEY and SMNVEV (reference sequence). The CDR3 contains 15 residues.

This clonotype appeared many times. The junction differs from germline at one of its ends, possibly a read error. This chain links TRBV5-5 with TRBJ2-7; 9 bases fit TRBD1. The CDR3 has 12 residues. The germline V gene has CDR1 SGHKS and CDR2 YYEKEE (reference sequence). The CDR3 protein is CASGQGTYEQYF. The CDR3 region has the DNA TGTGCCAGCGGACAGGGGACGTACGAGCAATACTTC.

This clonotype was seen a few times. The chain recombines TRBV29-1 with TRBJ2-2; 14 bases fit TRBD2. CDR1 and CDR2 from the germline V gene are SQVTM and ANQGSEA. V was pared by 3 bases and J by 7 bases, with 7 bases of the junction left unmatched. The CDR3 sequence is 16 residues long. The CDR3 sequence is CSVEGGLAGEYGELFF. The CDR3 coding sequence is TGCAGCGTTGAGGGGGGACTAGCGGGAGAGTACGGGGAGCTGTTTTTT.

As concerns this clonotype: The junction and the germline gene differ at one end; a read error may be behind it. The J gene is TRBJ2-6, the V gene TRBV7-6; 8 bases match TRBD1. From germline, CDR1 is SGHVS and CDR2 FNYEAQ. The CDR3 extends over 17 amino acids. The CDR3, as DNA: TGCGCCAGCAGCGGATCTTACAGGGGGTGTGGGGCCAACGTCCTGACTTTC. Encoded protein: CASSGSYRGCGANVLTF.

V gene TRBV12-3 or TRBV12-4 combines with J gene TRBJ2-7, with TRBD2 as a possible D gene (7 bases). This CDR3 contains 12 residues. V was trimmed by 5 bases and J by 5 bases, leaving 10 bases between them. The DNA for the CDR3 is TGTGCCAGCAGTAGGGGGAGGGACGAGCAGTACTTC. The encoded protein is CASSRGRDEQYF.

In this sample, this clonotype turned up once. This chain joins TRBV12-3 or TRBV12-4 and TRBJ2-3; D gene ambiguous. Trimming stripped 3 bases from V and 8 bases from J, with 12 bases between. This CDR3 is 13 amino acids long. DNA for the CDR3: TGTGCCAGCAGTTTTCTGAGTTTAGGTACGCAGTATTTT. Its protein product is CASSFLSLGTQYF.

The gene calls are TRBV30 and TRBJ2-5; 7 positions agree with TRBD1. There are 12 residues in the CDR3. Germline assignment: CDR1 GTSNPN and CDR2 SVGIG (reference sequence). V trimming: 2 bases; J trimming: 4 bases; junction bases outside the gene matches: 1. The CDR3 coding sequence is TGTGCCTGGAGTCCAGGGGGAGAGACCCAGTACTTC. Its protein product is CAWSPGGETQYF.

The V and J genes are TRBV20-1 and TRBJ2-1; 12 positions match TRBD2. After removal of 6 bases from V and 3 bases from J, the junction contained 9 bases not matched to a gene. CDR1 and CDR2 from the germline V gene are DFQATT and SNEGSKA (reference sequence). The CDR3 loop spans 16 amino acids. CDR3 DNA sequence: TGCAGTGCGACCGACGAGACTAGCGGGAGCTACAATGAGCAGTTCTTC. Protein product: CSATDETSGSYNEQFF.

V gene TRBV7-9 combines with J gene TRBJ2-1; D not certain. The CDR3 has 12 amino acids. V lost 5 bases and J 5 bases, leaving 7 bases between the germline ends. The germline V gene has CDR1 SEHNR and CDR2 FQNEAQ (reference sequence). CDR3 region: CASSDANNEQFF. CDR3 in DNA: TGTGCCAGCAGCGACGCAAACAATGAGCAGTTCTTC.

The CDR3: CASSLAARPGELFF. The CDR3 region has the DNA TGCGCCAGCAGCTTGGCTGCTAGACCCGGGGAGCTGTTTTTT. The J gene is TRBJ2-2, the V gene TRBV5-1, with D unclear. CDR1 and CDR2 from the germline V gene are SGHRS and YFSETQ. CDR3 size: 14 residues. V lost 0 bases and J lost 6, with 9 bases in between.

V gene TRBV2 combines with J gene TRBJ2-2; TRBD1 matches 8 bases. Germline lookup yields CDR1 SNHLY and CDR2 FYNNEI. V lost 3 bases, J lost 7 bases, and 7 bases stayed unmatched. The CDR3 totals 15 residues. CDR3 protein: CASSEVDRVFGELFF. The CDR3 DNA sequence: TGTGCCAGCAGTGAGGTGGACAGGGTCTTCGGGGAGCTGTTTTTT. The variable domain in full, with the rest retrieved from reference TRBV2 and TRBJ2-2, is EPEVTQTPSHQVTQMGQEVILRCVPISNHLYFYWYRQILGQKVEFLVSFYNNEISEKSEIFDDQFSVERPDGSNFTLKIRSTKLEDSAMYFCASSEVDRVFGELFFGEGSRLTVL.

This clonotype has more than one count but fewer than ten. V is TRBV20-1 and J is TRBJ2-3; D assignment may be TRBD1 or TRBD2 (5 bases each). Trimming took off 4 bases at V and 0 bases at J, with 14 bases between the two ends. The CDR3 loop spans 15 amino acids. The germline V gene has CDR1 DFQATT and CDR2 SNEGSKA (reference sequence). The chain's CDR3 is CSAKRDAYSTDTQYF. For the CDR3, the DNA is TGCAGTGCTAAACGGGACGCCTATAGCACAGATACGCAGTATTTT.

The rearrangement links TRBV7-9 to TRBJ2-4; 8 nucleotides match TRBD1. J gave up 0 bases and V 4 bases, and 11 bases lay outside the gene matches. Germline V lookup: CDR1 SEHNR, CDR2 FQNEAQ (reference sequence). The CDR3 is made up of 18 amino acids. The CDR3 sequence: CASSSDRDVKVAKNIQYF. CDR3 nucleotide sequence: TGTGCCAGCAGCTCGGACAGGGACGTGAAGGTAGCCAAAAACATTCAGTACTTC. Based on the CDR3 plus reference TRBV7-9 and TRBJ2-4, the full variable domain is DTGVSQNPRHKITKRGQNVTFRCDPISEHNRLYWYRQTLGQGPEFLTYFQNEAQLEKSRLLSDRFSAERPKGSFSTLEIQRTEQGDSAMYLCASSSDRDVKVAKNIQYFGAGTRLSVL.

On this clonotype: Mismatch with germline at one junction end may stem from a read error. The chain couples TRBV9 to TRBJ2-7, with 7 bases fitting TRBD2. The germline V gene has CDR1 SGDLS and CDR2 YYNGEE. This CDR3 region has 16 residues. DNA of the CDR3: TGTGCCGGCAGCGTAGCCCCTAGCGGCGCCTCAATTGAGCAGTACTTC. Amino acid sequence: CAGSVAPSGASIEQYF.